Listed below are T cell receptor beta chains from one sample, sequenced in a study of blood T cells in healthy people across ages. TCRdb called the 5' RACE reads again in MiXCR, with one record for every CDR3 protein. Among around 1,700,000 distinct CDR3 sequences listed, 28% were seen once. The sample comprised blood. Source of these receptors: a woman aged 25 to 39 in good health. CDR3s include the opening cysteine and the closing phenylalanine or tryptophan. D genes are given only for firm matches. Not all rows give a size; the values are once, few, many and, for expanded clones, a class.

CDR3aa	CDR3nt	d_gene	j_gene	abundance	v_gene
CASSWDRREPQHF	TGTGCCAGCAGCTGGGACAGGAGGGAGCCCCAGCATTTT	TRBD1	TRBJ1-5	-	TRBV7-2
CASSPRQGRGNLGNQPQHF	TGTGCCAGCAGTCCCCGGCAGGGGCGAGGGAATCTGGGCAATCAGCCCCAGCATTTT	-	TRBJ1-5	few	TRBV27
CASRLPGTANSYEQYF	TGTGCCAGCAGACTTCCCGGGACAGCGAACTCCTACGAGCAGTACTTC	-	TRBJ2-7	few	TRBV21-1
CATSDIVQGAEDTQYF	TGTGCCACCAGTGATATCGTACAGGGGGCGGAAGATACGCAGTATTTT	TRBD1	TRBJ2-3	few	TRBV24-1
CASSEEPGLVAYNEQFF	TGTGCCAGCAGCGAGGAGCCGGGACTAGTGGCCTACAATGAGCAGTTCTTC	TRBD2	TRBJ2-1	many	TRBV9
CASSITGVNEKLFF	TGTGCCAGCAGCATAACAGGTGTGAATGAAAAACTGTTTTTT	-	TRBJ1-4	-	TRBV7-9
CASSPDMSLNQPQHF	TGTGCCAGCAGCCCGGACATGAGTCTAAATCAGCCCCAGCATTTT	-	TRBJ1-5	few	TRBV7-2
CASSFRTGGVLYEQYF	TGTGCCAGCAGCTTCCGGACAGGGGGGGTTCTCTACGAGCAGTACTTC	TRBD1	TRBJ2-7	few	TRBV7-6
CSVTDSANQPQHF	TGCAGCGTCACGGACAGCGCTAATCAGCCCCAGCATTTT	-	TRBJ1-5	many	TRBV29-1
CASSPVVGYEQYF	TGTGCCAGCAGCCCCGTCGTAGGGTACGAGCAGTACTTC	-	TRBJ2-7	many	TRBV9
CASSLITTGEGEQFF	TGTGCCAGCAGCCTCATAACGACAGGGGAAGGTGAGCAGTTCTTC	TRBD1	TRBJ2-1	many	TRBV7-8
CAIPGRWSYNEQFF	TGTGCCATCCCCGGGAGGTGGTCCTACAATGAGCAGTTCTTC	TRBD2	TRBJ2-1	few	TRBV6-5
CASSQDQGSGNTIYF	TGCGCCAGCAGCCAAGATCAGGGTTCGGGAAACACCATATATTTT	-	TRBJ1-3	-	TRBV4-3
CASSWNRDRSDNEQFF	TGTGCCAGCAGCTGGAACCGGGACAGGTCGGACAATGAGCAGTTCTTC	TRBD1	TRBJ2-1	-	TRBV7-9
CSARVNVAGDQPRHF	TGCAGTGCTAGAGTAAACGTGGCTGGAGATCAGCCCCGGCATTTT	-	TRBJ1-5	-	TRBV20-1
CASSEAGERGYGYTF	TGTGCCAGCAGTGAAGCGGGGGAGAGGGGCTATGGCTACACCTTC	-	TRBJ1-2	-	TRBV2
CASRGGQAGTDTQYF	TGTGCCAGCAGGGGCGGACAGGCGGGCACAGATACGCAGTATTTT	TRBD1	TRBJ2-3	few	TRBV7-2
CASSYGDRAAGGYTF	TGTGCCAGCAGTTACGGAGACAGGGCGGCGGGCGGCTACACCTTC	TRBD1	TRBJ1-2	-	TRBV6-6
CASRGLTTGTQYF	TGTGCCAGCAGGGGACTAACCACAGGGACCCAGTACTTC	TRBD2	TRBJ2-5	-	TRBV6-2/TRBV6-3
CAISESPGRVYYGYTF	TGTGCCATCAGTGAGTCGCCCGGGAGGGTTTATTATGGCTACACCTTC	-	TRBJ1-2	-	TRBV10-3
CSATTGGEKLFF	TGCAGTGCTACCACAGGCGGCGAAAAACTGTTTTTT	-	TRBJ1-4	-	TRBV20-1
CASSQGIGDNEQFF	TGCGCCAGCAGCCAAGGAATTGGGGACAATGAGCAGTTCTTC	-	TRBJ2-1	many	TRBV4-3
CASSKGEATWYEQYF	TGTGCCAGCAGTAAAGGAGAAGCGACCTGGTACGAGCAGTACTTC	-	TRBJ2-7	few	TRBV21-1
CSAPRQPDSPLHF	TGCAGTGCTCCTCGACAGCCAGATTCACCCCTCCACTTT	-	TRBJ1-6	-	TRBV20-1
CASSPPQSDSGANVLTF	TGTGCCAGCAGTCCGCCACAGTCTGACTCTGGGGCCAACGTCCTGACTTTC	-	TRBJ2-6	-	TRBV7-3
CSVGRDLYGEQYF	TGTAGCGTTGGGAGGGACCTTTATGGTGAGCAGTACTTC	TRBD2	TRBJ2-7	-	TRBV29-1
CASSPRPYTSTGDRYGYTF	TGCGCCAGCAGCCCCCGACCCTACACTTCGACAGGGGATCGCTATGGCTACACCTTC	TRBD1	TRBJ1-2	many	TRBV5-1
CATTKGGGYNEQFF	TGCGCCACCACTAAGGGGGGGGGCTACAATGAGCAGTTCTTC	-	TRBJ2-1	many	TRBV5-1
CSVPTGGTNEKLFF	TGCAGCGTCCCGACAGGGGGAACTAATGAAAAACTGTTTTTT	TRBD1	TRBJ1-4	few	TRBV29-1
CAISAGWENYGYTF	TGTGCCATCAGTGCGGGTTGGGAAAACTATGGCTACACCTTC	-	TRBJ1-2	few	TRBV10-3
CSVRWRHTNTEAFF	TGCAGCGTTCGATGGCGACACACAAACACTGAAGCTTTCTTT	-	TRBJ1-1	-	TRBV29-1
CASSTSTGAQETQYF	TGTGCCAGCTCCACCTCGACAGGAGCGCAAGAGACCCAGTACTTC	-	TRBJ2-5	few	TRBV27
CASSLATNEKLFF	TGTGCCAGCAGCCTTGCAACTAATGAAAAACTGTTTTTT	-	TRBJ1-4	many	TRBV3-1
CASSTGWESEAFF	TGTGCCAGCAGCACAGGGTGGGAATCTGAAGCTTTCTTT	-	TRBJ1-1	-	TRBV7-3
CASSLAERENEQFF	TGCGCCAGCAGCTTGGCCGAGCGGGAGAATGAGCAGTTCTTC	TRBD2	TRBJ2-1	-	TRBV5-1
CSVEGGTGTHFGKLFF	TGCAGCGTTGAAGGAGGCACCGGGACACACTTTGGAAAACTGTTTTTT	-	TRBJ1-4	-	TRBV29-1
CATSDRLDRGIADTQYF	TGTGCCACCAGTGATCGCCTGGACAGGGGCATAGCAGATACGCAGTATTTT	TRBD1	TRBJ2-3	-	TRBV24-1
CASSKLAGGPYTGELFF	TGTGCCAGCAGCAAACTAGCGGGGGGGCCTTACACCGGGGAGCTGTTTTTT	TRBD2	TRBJ2-2	-	TRBV11-2
CASSEVPNNNEQFF	TGCGCCAGCAGCGAGGTCCCCAACAACAATGAGCAGTTCTTC	-	TRBJ2-1	-	TRBV5-1
CASSLGGFGQPQHF	TGTGCCAGCAGCTTAGGGGGGTTTGGCCAGCCCCAGCATTTT	-	TRBJ1-5	once	TRBV7-2
CSVVKYNEQFF	TGCAGCGTTGTTAAATACAATGAGCAGTTCTTC	-	TRBJ2-1	many	TRBV29-1
CSVVPPAGDSYEQYF	TGCAGCGTTGTCCCCCCCGCCGGAGACTCCTACGAGCAGTACTTC	-	TRBJ2-7	many	TRBV29-1
CASRTGGTESPGANVLTF	TGCGCCAGCAGGACCGGTGGGACAGAGTCCCCTGGGGCCAACGTCCTGACTTTC	TRBD1	TRBJ2-6	-	TRBV5-1
CASSFWPGLARYEQYF	TGTGCCAGCAGCTTTTGGCCGGGACTAGCGCGCTACGAGCAGTACTTC	TRBD2	TRBJ2-7	-	TRBV7-9
CASILGQGAYQETQYF	TGTGCCAGCATTCTGGGACAGGGGGCGTACCAAGAGACCCAGTACTTC	-	TRBJ2-5	few	TRBV21-1
CATSRDSGSPNEQFF	TGTGCCACCAGCAGAGATAGCGGGAGTCCCAATGAGCAGTTCTTC	TRBD2	TRBJ2-1	-	TRBV15
CASNRVVADTQYF	TGTGCCAGTAATCGAGTGGTAGCAGATACGCAGTATTTT	-	TRBJ2-3	few	TRBV7-2
CASSLDLAGMWYEQYF	TGCGCCAGCAGCTTGGACCTAGCGGGGATGTGGTACGAGCAGTACTTC	TRBD2	TRBJ2-7	-	TRBV5-1
CASSFERGTDTQYF	TGTGCCAGCAGCTTCGAGCGGGGCACAGATACGCAGTATTTT	-	TRBJ2-3	few	TRBV7-2